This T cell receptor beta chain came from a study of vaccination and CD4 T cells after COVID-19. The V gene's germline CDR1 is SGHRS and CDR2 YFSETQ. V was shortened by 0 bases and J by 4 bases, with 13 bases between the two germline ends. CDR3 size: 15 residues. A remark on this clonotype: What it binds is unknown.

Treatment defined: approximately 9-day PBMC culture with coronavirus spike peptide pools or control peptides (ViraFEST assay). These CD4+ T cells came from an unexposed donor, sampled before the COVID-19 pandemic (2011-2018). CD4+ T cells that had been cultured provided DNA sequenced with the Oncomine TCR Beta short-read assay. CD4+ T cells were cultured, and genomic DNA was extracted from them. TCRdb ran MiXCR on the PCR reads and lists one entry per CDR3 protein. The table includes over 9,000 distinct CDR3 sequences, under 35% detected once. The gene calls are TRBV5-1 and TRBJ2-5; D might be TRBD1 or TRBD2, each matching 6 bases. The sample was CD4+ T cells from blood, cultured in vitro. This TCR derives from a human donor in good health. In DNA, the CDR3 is TGCGCCAGCAGCTTGGAGGGCAGGGGAGGAGAGACCCAGTACTTC. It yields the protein CASSLEGRGGETQYF.